The 27 T cell receptor beta chains reported below all come from one sample, sequenced in a study of brain T cells in children with intractable seizures. TCRdb's copy holds only in-frame clones and misses some; the assay was immunoSEQ multiplex PCR. The sample gives some 62,000 clones, 90% to 97% of which show up once; 0.35% to 0.4% is in the top ten. This specimen consisted of peripheral blood, obtained at surgery. The receptor source for this set is a boy younger than two with focal cortical dysplasia and intractable seizures.

The gene calls are TRBV19 and TRBJ2-7; TRBD2 matches 9 bases. V was pared by 3 bases and J by 5 bases, with 8 bases of the junction left unmatched. Germline V gene data show CDR1 as LNHDA and CDR2 as SQIVND (reference sequence). The length of the CDR3 is 15 residues. Here the CDR3 DNA reads TGTGCCAGTAGTATGGGGGCGGGAGGGCCCCACGAGCAGTACTTC. Amino acid sequence: CASSMGAGGPHEQYF.

This sequence joins TRBV7-9 and TRBJ2-1, with TRBD2 as a possible D gene (7 bases). V was trimmed by 5 bases and J by 8 bases, leaving 25 bases between them. Germline CDR1 is SEHNR and CDR2 is FQNEAQ (reference sequence). The CDR3 runs 17 residues. The CDR3 spells CASSLGGGGRAGYEQFF. The CDR3 DNA is TGTGCCAGCAGCCTCGGAGGAGGGGGGAGGGCCGGGTATGAGCAGTTCTTC.

The genes are TRBV9 and TRBJ1-2; possible D gene TRBD1, 5 bases. The germline V and J ends were trimmed by 4 bases and 4 bases, with 17 bases remaining between them. The CDR3 totals 15 residues. Per germline, CDR1 SGDLS and CDR2 YYNGEE. CDR3 coding DNA: TGTGCCAGCAGCCCTACCTGGGGCGGTCTCTATGGCTACACCTTC. Translating it yields CASSPTWGGLYGYTF.

V gene TRBV28 combines with J gene TRBJ1-2, with D possibly being TRBD1 (5 bases). Looked up from germline, CDR1 is MDHEN and CDR2 is SYDVKM. Trimming shortened V by 4 bases and J by 7 bases, and 13 bases separated the two germline ends. The CDR3 extends over 13 amino acids. CDR3 protein: CASSSGGGGGYTF. Here the CDR3 DNA reads TGTGCCAGCAGTTCCGGCGGGGGGGGTGGCTACACCTTC.

The CDR3 loop is CASSPLQLFEETQYF. CDR3 sequence (DNA): TGTGCCAGCTCACCTTTGCAGCTATTCGAGGAGACCCAGTACTTC. The V call is TRBV18, the J call TRBJ2-5; D remains unclear. Trimming cost V 3 bases and J 5 bases, with 16 bases left between them. Germline assignment: CDR1 KGHSH and CDR2 LQKENI. The CDR3 extends over 15 amino acids.

The chain couples TRBV10-1 to TRBJ2-7; 9 nucleotides agree with TRBD2. Per germline, CDR1 WNHNN and CDR2 SYGVQD (reference sequence). V shed 3 bases and J 1 base; nucleotides not matched to a gene: 4. The CDR3 contains 15 residues. The CDR3 DNA sequence: TGCGCCAGCAGTGATTTAGCGGGGGCTTCCTACGAGCAGTACTTC. Translation gives CASSDLAGASYEQYF.

The chain joins TRBV6-5 to TRBJ1-2; D is possibly TRBD1 (5 bases). Trimming stripped 4 bases from V and 2 bases from J, with 8 bases between. The germline V gene encodes CDR1 MNHEY and CDR2 SVGAGI. The CDR3 is 13 residues long. CDR3 nucleotides: TGTGCCAGCAGTTTTGGGGCCAACTATGGCTACACCTTC. It encodes CASSFGANYGYTF.

The J gene is TRBJ2-7, the V gene TRBV11-3, with D unresolved. This CDR3 region has 13 residues. With 3 bases removed from V and 3 bases from J, the gap between germline ends came to 9 bases. Germline V gene sequence: CDR1 SGHNT, CDR2 YENEEA. CDR3 sequence (DNA): TGTGCCAGCAGCTTGTGGGCAGACTACGAGCAGTACTTC. As protein: CASSLWADYEQYF.

V and J are TRBV29-1 and TRBJ1-2; TRBD1 is a possible D gene (5 bases). This CDR3 has 14 residues. Between the trimmed V and J ends, which lost 7 bases and 4 bases, there was a span of 19 bases. Germline V gene sequence: CDR1 SQVTM, CDR2 ANQGSEA. The chain's CDR3 is CSAAPTAVSYGYTF. As DNA, the CDR3 is TGCAGCGCTGCCCCGACAGCTGTATCCTATGGCTACACCTTC.

This rearrangement joins TRBV7-8 to TRBJ1-5, with D possibly TRBD1 on 5 matching bases. The CDR3 loop spans 19 amino acids. Germline V gene sequence: CDR1 SGHVS, CDR2 FQNEAQ. V was clipped by 3 bases and J by 0 bases, with 21 bases between them. The CDR3 region is CASSLMGTHIWSSNQPQHF. The CDR3 nucleotides read TGTGCCAGCAGCTTGATGGGGACGCATATTTGGTCTAGCAATCAGCCCCAGCATTTT.

This clone rates as medium-sized. The gene calls are TRBV11-2 and TRBJ1-2; D gene unclear. CDR1 is SGHAT, CDR2 FQNNGV, per germline. The ends were cut back, 1 base at V and 0 bases at J, with 6 bases in the middle. The CDR3 length is 14 residues. The CDR3 region is CASSLAIANYGYTF. The CDR3 bases are TGTGCCAGCAGCTTAGCTATCGCTAACTATGGCTACACCTTC.

This clone was counted a single time. The rearrangement joins TRBV4-2 to TRBJ2-7, with D possibly being TRBD2 (5 bases). Trimming stripped 0 bases from V and 2 bases from J, with 11 bases between. The germline CDR1 and CDR2 sequences are LGHNA and YNFKEQ. The CDR3 is 15 residues long. For the CDR3, the DNA is TGTGCCAGCAGCCAAGATCTAAGGGAGACCTACGAGCAGTACTTC. This encodes CASSQDLRETYEQYF.

The rearrangement uses TRBV19 and TRBJ1-1, with D possibly TRBD1 on 6 matching bases. Germline lookup yields CDR1 LNHDA and CDR2 SQIVND (reference sequence). The ends were cut back, 9 bases at V and 4 bases at J, with 21 bases in the middle. The CDR3 sequence is 15 residues long. CDR3 in amino acids: CASGGGQPLGTEAFF. The CDR3 DNA sequence: TGTGCCAGCGGGGGGGGACAACCCTTAGGCACTGAAGCTTTCTTT. The entire variable domain, with the rest obtained from reference TRBV19 and TRBJ1-1, is as follows: DGGITQSPKYLFRKEGQNVTLSCEQNLNHDAMYWYRQDPGQGLRLIYYSQIVNDFQKGDIAEGYSVSREKKESFPLTVTSAQKNPTAFYLCASGGGQPLGTEAFFGQGTRLTVV.

The chain links TRBV5-1 to TRBJ1-2, with TRBD1 identical over 7 bases. The length of the CDR3 is 14 residues. The germline CDR1 and CDR2 sequences are SGHRS and YFSETQ. With 0 bases clipped from V and 4 bases from J, the junction kept 3 bases outside the gene matches. This chain's CDR3 is CASSLAQGVYGYTF. For the CDR3, the DNA is TGCGCCAGCAGCTTGGCCCAGGGGGTCTATGGCTACACCTTC.

The rearrangement uses TRBV19 and TRBJ2-7; D assignment may be TRBD1 or TRBD2 (5 bases each). The CDR3 consists of 13 residues. The germline V gene encodes CDR1 LNHDA and CDR2 SQIVND (reference sequence). Trimming took off 3 bases at V and 7 bases at J, with 13 bases between the two ends. CDR3 protein: CASSMLGDGEQYF. CDR3 coding DNA: TGTGCCAGTAGTATGTTGGGGGATGGGGAGCAGTACTTC. Variable domain in full (rest from reference TRBV19 and TRBJ2-7): DGGITQSPKYLFRKEGQNVTLSCEQNLNHDAMYWYRQDPGQGLRLIYYSQIVNDFQKGDIAEGYSVSREKKESFPLTVTSAQKNPTAFYLCASSMLGDGEQYFGPGTRLTVT.

This chain uses TRBV19 with TRBJ2-3; 11 nucleotides line up with TRBD2. V was pared by 2 bases and J by 0 bases, with 4 bases of the junction left unmatched. In germline, CDR1 is LNHDA, CDR2 SQIVND (reference sequence). The CDR3 length is 17 residues. CDR3 nucleotides: TGTGCCAGTAGTATAATAGGGACTAGCGGAAGCACAGATACGCAGTATTTT. Protein sequence: CASSIIGTSGSTDTQYF.

This sequence joins TRBV19 and TRBJ1-4; perhaps TRBD1 as D (6 bases). The V gene's germline CDR1 is LNHDA and CDR2 SQIVND (reference sequence). CDR3 length: 14 amino acids. Trimming pared 4 bases from V and 2 bases from J, leaving 8 bases between. The CDR3 sequence: CASSNDRTNEKLFF. The CDR3 DNA reads TGTGCCAGTAGTAACGACAGGACTAATGAAAAACTGTTTTTT.

This clone has more than one count but fewer than ten. The chain links TRBV7-8 to TRBJ2-1; TRBD1 or TRBD2 may be the D gene (5 bases each). Per germline, CDR1 SGHVS and CDR2 FQNEAQ. Trimming took off 11 bases at V and 1 base at J, with 15 bases between the two ends. The CDR3 covers 14 residues. The CDR3 DNA follows: TGTGCCGGGGGTGTTTCTCGGTCCTACAATGAGCAGTTCTTC. Its translation is CAGGVSRSYNEQFF.

The chain combines TRBV5-1 with TRBJ2-2; a possible D gene is TRBD1 (5 bases). The CDR3 is 14 amino acids. Trimming stripped 4 bases from V and 1 base from J, with 8 bases between. CDR1 is SGHRS and CDR2 is YFSETQ in the germline V gene. CDR3 DNA sequence: TGCGCCAGCAGCGGGGCGGAGAACACCGGGGAGCTGTTTTTT. Translation: CASSGAENTGELFF. The full variable domain, its missing parts supplied by reference TRBV5-1 and TRBJ2-2, is KAGVTQTPRYLIKTRGQQVTLSCSPISGHRSVSWYQQTPGQGLQFLFEYFSETQRNKGNFPGRFSGRQFSNSRSEMNVSTLELGDSALYLCASSGAENTGELFFGEGSRLTVL.

This clone was counted a single time. The genes are TRBV11-2 and TRBJ1-2; 10 bases map to TRBD1. CDR3 size: 15 residues. V shed 5 bases, J shed 4 bases, and the junction held 7 bases outside the gene matches. Germline CDR1 reads SGHAT; CDR2 reads FQNNGV. The CDR3 bases are TGTGCCAGCAGCGGCGGGACAGGGGTTGGCTATGGCTACACCTTC. As protein: CASSGGTGVGYGYTF.

The chain is built from TRBV10-1 and TRBJ2-3; D is ambiguous. Germline V gives CDR1 WNHNN, CDR2 SYGVQD (reference sequence). CDR3 length equals 13 residues. V was trimmed by 3 bases and J by 1 base, leaving 5 bases between them. CDR3 DNA: TGCGCCAGCAGTGAAGGCGGCACAGATACGCAGTATTTT. Its translation: CASSEGGTDTQYF.

This sequence joins TRBV6-1 and TRBJ1-2, with 7 bases lining up with TRBD1. Losses at the gene ends were 4 bases for V and 0 bases for J; bases not matched to a gene: 8. The CDR3 covers 16 residues. Germline values: CDR1 MNHNS, CDR2 SASEGT. The CDR3 DNA sequence: TGTGCCAGCAGTGTCCAGACAGGGCGCTCTAACTATGGCTACACCTTC. It is translated as CASSVQTGRSNYGYTF.

The chain has TRBV7-6 and TRBJ2-7, with a weak D call TRBD2 (6 bases). Between the trimmed V and J ends, which lost 5 bases and 2 bases, there was a span of 13 bases. The CDR3 is made up of 14 amino acids. The V gene's germline CDR1 is SGHVS and CDR2 FNYEAQ. The CDR3 DNA reads TGTGCCAGCAGCCCCCGGGAGCACCCCTACGAGCAGTACTTC. Encoded protein: CASSPREHPYEQYF. Looking up the rest from reference TRBV7-6 and TRBJ2-7 gives the full variable domain: GAGVSQSPRYKVTKRGQDVALRCDPISGHVSLYWYRQALGQGPEFLTYFNYEAQQDKSGLPNDRFSAERPEGSISTLTIQRTEQRDSAMYRCASSPREHPYEQYFGPGTRLTVT.

J is TRBJ2-5 and V is TRBV3-1 (or the pseudogene TRBV3-2), with D perhaps TRBD1 (5 bases). This CDR3 is built from 15 residues. Germline assignment: CDR1 LGHDT and CDR2 YNNKEL (reference sequence). The V gene lost 3 bases and the J gene lost 1 base, with 12 bases spanning the gap. CDR3 DNA: TGTGCCAGCAGCCAGTTTAGGGGCCCCCAAGAGACCCAGTACTTC. Its translation: CASSQFRGPQETQYF.

In its sample, this clone was seen once. The gene calls are TRBV12-3 or TRBV12-4 and TRBJ1-1; D may be TRBD1 (5 bases). V dropped 6 bases and J dropped 6 bases, with 11 bases sitting between them. The CDR3 is 12 amino acids. The CDR3 here is CASSPQGSEAFF. CDR3 bases: TGTGCCAGCAGCCCGCAGGGTTCTGAAGCTTTCTTT.

This chain connects TRBV5-1 to TRBJ2-7, with a weak D call TRBD1 (5 bases). The length of the CDR3 is 16 residues. V dropped 4 bases and J dropped 3 bases, with 20 bases sitting between them. Germline V gene lookup returns CDR1 SGHRS and CDR2 YFSETQ. Here the CDR3 DNA reads TGCGCCAGCAGCGAAGATTCCCAAGACAGACTCTACGAGCAGTACTTC. Its translation is CASSEDSQDRLYEQYF.

This sequence joins TRBV6-5 and TRBJ2-7; D gene ambiguous. The CDR3 contains 12 residues. Germline loops: CDR1 MNHEY, CDR2 SVGAGI. Trimming cost V 0 bases and J 3 bases, with 3 bases left between them. The CDR3, as DNA: TGTGCCAGCAGTTACTCCAGCTACGAGCAGTACTTC. Translation: CASSYSSYEQYF.